This T cell receptor beta chain was sequenced in a study of shared clonotypes between healthy human individuals. Per the original data handling: Filtering differed since immunoSEQ provided only junctions, with no quality scores. Assay used: immunoSEQ multiplex PCR; TCRdb lists only in-frame clones, some missing. V and J calls and clone size are those listed in that table; D and trimming were worked out from the DNA. The sample shows a few hundred thousand clones, around three quarters of them seen only once. CDR3 length: 13 amino acids. The ends were cut back, 3 bases at V and 4 bases at J, with 9 bases in the middle. Germline lookup yields CDR1 WSHSY and CDR2 SAAADI. Study donors comprised healthy, HIV-negative adults devoid of recent acute infection or vaccination.

This rearrangement joins TRBV10-2 to TRBJ1-2; maybe TRBD1 (5 bases). This clonotype was obtained from a woman in her forties in good health. Some clones in this sample may be carry-over from other donors' samples. Sequencing used PBMCs. Here the CDR3 reads CASSDRAGYGYTF. The CDR3 DNA follows: TGCGCCAGCAGTGACAGGGCAGGCTATGGCTACACCTTC.